Below, 7 T cell receptor beta chains from the same sample are listed, as sequenced in a study of cytomegalovirus exposure and HLA in healthy donors. Vbeta (60) and Jbeta (13) primers were used in the PCR. Clones were sequenced by immunoSEQ multiplex PCR, and TCRdb holds only the in-frame ones, with some missing. The sample yields some 180,000 clones, over 80% seen once. The specimen sequenced was PBMCs. The receptors come from a middle-aged man in good health and CMV-seronegative.

The CDR3 sequence is CASSSRRGYEQYF. In DNA, the CDR3 is TGTGCCAGCAGCTCCCGGCGCGGTTACGAGCAGTACTTC. The V and J genes are TRBV7-9 and TRBJ2-5; D gene ambiguous. The J call may be in error: the DNA end matches TRBJ2-7 better. CDR1 is SEHNR and CDR2 is FQNEAQ in the germline V gene (reference sequence). The CDR3 sequence is 13 residues long.

This chain joins TRBV30 and TRBJ1-2; maybe TRBD1 (6 bases). Germline V gene data show CDR1 as GTSNPN and CDR2 as SVGIG (reference sequence). The CDR3 has 13 residues. Trimming took off 4 bases at V and 5 bases at J, with 14 bases between the two ends. The CDR3 DNA is TGTGCCTGGAAGGGGGGGGCTCCTTATGGCTACACCTTC. This codes for CAWKGGAPYGYTF.

This clone was observed a few times. CDR3 amino acids: CASSAGGAGGMDTQYF. Here the CDR3 DNA reads TGTGCCAGCAGCGCCGGCGGAGCGGGGGGCATGGATACGCAGTATTTT. The rearrangement links TRBV11-1 to TRBJ2-3; 9 positions match TRBD2. The CDR3 consists of 16 residues. V gave up 5 bases and J gave up 6 bases; unmatched junction bases: 12. CDR1 is SGHAT and CDR2 is FQDESV in the germline V gene (reference sequence).

V usage is TRBV18 and J usage is TRBJ2-1; the match to TRBD2 covers 9 bases. The CDR3 runs to 16 residues. V gave up 3 bases and J gave up 8 bases; unmatched junction bases: 11. Germline CDR1 KGHSH, CDR2 LQKENI. The DNA of the CDR3 is TGTGCCAGCTCACCGCAACGCGGGAGGGTAAGGGATGAGCAGTTCTTC. Encoded protein: CASSPQRGRVRDEQFF.

The gene calls are TRBV9 and TRBJ1-6; 10 bases are shared with TRBD1. The J segment lost 7 bases and the V segment lost 4 bases, leaving 5 bases of the junction unmatched. There are 15 residues in the CDR3. Germline V gives CDR1 SGDLS, CDR2 YYNGEE. CDR3 nucleotide sequence: TGTGCCAGCAGCCCGGGACAGGGGAAGAATTCACCCCTCCACTTT. Translating gives CASSPGQGKNSPLHF.

V usage is TRBV14 and J usage is TRBJ2-1, with 7 bases that match TRBD2. Germline V lookup: CDR1 SGHDN, CDR2 FVKESK. With 2 bases clipped from V and 7 bases from J, the junction kept 11 bases outside the gene matches. CDR3 length: 16 amino acids. The CDR3 is CASSQFAQREGNEQFF. The CDR3 region has the DNA TGTGCCAGCAGCCAATTCGCCCAGCGGGAAGGGAATGAGCAGTTCTTC.

The V gene is TRBV4-1, the J gene TRBJ1-2, with a weak D call TRBD1 (5 bases). The germline gives CDR1 MGHRA, CDR2 YSYEKL. The CDR3 sequence is 16 residues long. Trimming pared 4 bases from V and 4 bases from J, leaving 19 bases between. CDR3 region: CASSPYTDTSAYGYTF. CDR3 sequence (DNA): TGCGCCAGCAGCCCTTACACGGACACCTCCGCCTATGGCTACACCTTC.